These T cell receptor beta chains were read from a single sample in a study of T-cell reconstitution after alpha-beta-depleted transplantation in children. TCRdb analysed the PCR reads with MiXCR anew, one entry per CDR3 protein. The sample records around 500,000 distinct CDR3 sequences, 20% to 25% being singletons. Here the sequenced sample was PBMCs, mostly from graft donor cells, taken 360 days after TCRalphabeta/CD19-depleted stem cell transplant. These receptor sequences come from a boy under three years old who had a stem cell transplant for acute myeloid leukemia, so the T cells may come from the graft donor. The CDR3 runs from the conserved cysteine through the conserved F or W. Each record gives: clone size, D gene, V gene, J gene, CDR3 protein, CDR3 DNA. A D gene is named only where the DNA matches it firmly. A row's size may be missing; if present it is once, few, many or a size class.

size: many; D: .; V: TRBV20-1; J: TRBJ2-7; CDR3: CSAPGTTNFVGEQYF; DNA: TGCAGTGCCCCTGGGACCACTAACTTCGTTGGAGAGCAGTACTTC
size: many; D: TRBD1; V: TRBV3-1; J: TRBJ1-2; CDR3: CASSHYRGHKGYTF; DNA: TGTGCCAGCAGCCACTACAGGGGGCATAAGGGCTACACCTTC
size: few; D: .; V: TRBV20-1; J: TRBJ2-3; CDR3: CSASGGGAWGAQYF; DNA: TGCAGTGCCTCCGGTGGGGGGGCCTGGGGAGCGCAGTATTTT
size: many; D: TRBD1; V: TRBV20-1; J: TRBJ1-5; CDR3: CSARGMDRANQPQHF; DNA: TGCAGTGCTAGAGGTATGGACAGGGCTAATCAGCCCCAGCATTTT
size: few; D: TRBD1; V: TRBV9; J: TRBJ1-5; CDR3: CASSVGTGINQPQHF; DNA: TGTGCCAGCAGCGTCGGGACAGGGATAAATCAGCCCCAGCATTTT
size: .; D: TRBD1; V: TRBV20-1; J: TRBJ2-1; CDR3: CSARGRDRGYNEQFF; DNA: TGCAGTGCTAGAGGCCGGGACAGGGGCTACAATGAGCAGTTCTTC
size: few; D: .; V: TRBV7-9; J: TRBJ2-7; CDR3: CASSLASLGNYEQYF; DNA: TGTGCCAGCAGCTTAGCGAGTTTGGGTAACTACGAGCAGTACTTC
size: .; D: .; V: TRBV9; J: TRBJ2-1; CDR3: CASSVGGRRYNEQFF; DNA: TGTGCCAGCAGCGTAGGGGGGCGACGCTACAATGAGCAGTTCTTC
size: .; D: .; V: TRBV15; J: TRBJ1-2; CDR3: CATSREQLYGYTF; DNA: TGTGCCACCAGCAGAGAACAGCTCTATGGCTACACCTTC
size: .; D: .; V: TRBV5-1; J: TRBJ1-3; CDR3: CASSLGGSFSGNTIYF; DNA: TGCGCCAGCAGCTTAGGAGGGTCTTTCTCTGGAAACACCATATATTTT
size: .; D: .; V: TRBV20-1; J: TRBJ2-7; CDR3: CSATQDRRSYEQYF; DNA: TGCAGTGCAACCCAGGACAGAAGATCCTACGAGCAGTACTTC
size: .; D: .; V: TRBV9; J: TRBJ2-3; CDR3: CASSARNGKGPADTQYF; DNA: TGTGCCAGCAGCGCGAGGAATGGGAAGGGACCGGCAGATACGCAGTATTTT
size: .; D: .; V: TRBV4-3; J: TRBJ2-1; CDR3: CASSQVLSDYNEQFF; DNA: TGCGCCAGCAGCCAAGTGCTATCAGATTACAATGAGCAGTTCTTC
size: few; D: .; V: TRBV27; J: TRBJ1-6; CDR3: CASSLSPGRSPLHF; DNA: TGTGCCAGCAGTTTATCGCCAGGGCGGTCACCCCTCCACTTT
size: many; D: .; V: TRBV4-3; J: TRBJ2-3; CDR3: CASSQGVDRQSDTQYF; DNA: TGCGCCAGCAGCCAAGGGGTCGACAGGCAGTCAGATACGCAGTATTTT
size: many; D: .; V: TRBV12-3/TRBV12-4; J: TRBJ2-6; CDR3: CASSQRSGANVLTF; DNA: TGTGCCAGCAGTCAGAGGTCTGGGGCCAACGTCCTGACTTTC
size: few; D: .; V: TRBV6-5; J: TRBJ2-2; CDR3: CASSYPRGGEDTGELFF; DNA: TGTGCCAGCAGTTACCCCCGAGGAGGGGAGGACACCGGGGAGCTGTTTTTT
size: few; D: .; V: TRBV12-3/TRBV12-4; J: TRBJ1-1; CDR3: CASSHGLSGEDTEAFF; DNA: TGTGCCAGCAGCCACGGGTTATCGGGTGAGGACACTGAAGCTTTCTTT
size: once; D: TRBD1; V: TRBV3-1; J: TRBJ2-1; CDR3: CASSRDRELSYNEQFF; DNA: TGTGCCAGCAGCCGGGACAGGGAGCTCTCCTACAATGAGCAGTTCTTC
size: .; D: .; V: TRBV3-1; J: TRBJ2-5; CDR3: CASSQDLGAQTQYF; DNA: TGTGCCAGCAGCCAAGATTTGGGGGCCCAGACCCAGTACTTC
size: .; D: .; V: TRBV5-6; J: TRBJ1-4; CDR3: CASSAGGVTNEKLFF; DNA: TGTGCCAGCAGCGCCGGTGGAGTGACTAATGAAAAACTGTTTTTT
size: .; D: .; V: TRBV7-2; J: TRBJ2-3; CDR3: CASSLAHRTDTQYF; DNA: TGTGCCAGCAGCTTAGCCCACCGCACAGATACGCAGTATTTT
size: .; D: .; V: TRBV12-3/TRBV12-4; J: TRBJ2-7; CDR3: CASSPDWARYEQYF; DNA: TGTGCCAGCAGTCCGGACTGGGCCCGCTACGAGCAGTACTTC
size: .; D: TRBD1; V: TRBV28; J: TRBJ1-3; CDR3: CASSFDRARNTIYF; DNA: TGTGCCAGCAGTTTTGACAGGGCCCGAAACACCATATATTTT
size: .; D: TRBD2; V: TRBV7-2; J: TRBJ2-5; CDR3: CASSTRAGREETQYF; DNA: TGTGCCAGCAGCACCCGAGCGGGGAGAGAAGAGACCCAGTACTTC
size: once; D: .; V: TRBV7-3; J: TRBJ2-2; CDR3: CASSSDRPGTGELFF; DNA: TGTGCCAGCAGCTCGGACAGACCTGGGACCGGGGAGCTGTTTTTT
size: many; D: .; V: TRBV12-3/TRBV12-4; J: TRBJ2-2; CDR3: CASSLDQNTGELFF; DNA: TGTGCCAGCAGTTTGGACCAGAACACCGGGGAGCTGTTTTTT
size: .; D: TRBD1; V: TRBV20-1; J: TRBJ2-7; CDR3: CSAQGARLGEQYF; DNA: TGCAGTGCTCAGGGGGCCCGGCTTGGCGAGCAGTACTTC
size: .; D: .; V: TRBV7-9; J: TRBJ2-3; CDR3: CASSLALAETTDTQYF; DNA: TGTGCCAGCAGCTTGGCTCTCGCGGAGACCACAGATACGCAGTATTTT
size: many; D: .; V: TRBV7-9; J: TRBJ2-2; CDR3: CASDGESTGELFF; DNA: TGTGCCAGCGATGGGGAGAGCACCGGGGAGCTGTTTTTT
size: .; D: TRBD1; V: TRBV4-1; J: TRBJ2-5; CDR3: CASSQGPTGGQETQYF; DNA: TGCGCCAGCAGCCAAGGACCGACAGGGGGCCAAGAGACCCAGTACTTC
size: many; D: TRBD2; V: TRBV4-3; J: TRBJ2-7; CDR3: CASSPTGLAGGPFYEQYF; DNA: TGCGCCAGCAGCCCCACCGGTCTAGCGGGGGGACCATTTTACGAGCAGTACTTC
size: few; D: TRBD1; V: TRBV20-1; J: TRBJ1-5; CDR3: CSARDGQGSNQPQHF; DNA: TGCAGTGCTAGAGATGGACAGGGTAGCAATCAGCCCCAGCATTTT
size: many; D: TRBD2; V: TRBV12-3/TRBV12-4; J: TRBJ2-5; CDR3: CASSYGHYTSGQETQYF; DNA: TGTGCCAGCAGTTATGGGCACTATACTAGCGGACAAGAGACCCAGTACTTC
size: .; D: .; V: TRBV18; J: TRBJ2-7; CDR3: CASSQGLFEQYF; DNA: TGTGCCAGCTCACAGGGACTGTTCGAGCAGTACTTC
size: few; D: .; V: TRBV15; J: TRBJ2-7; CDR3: CATSRDAAYEQYF; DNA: TGTGCCACCAGCAGAGATGCCGCCTACGAGCAGTACTTC
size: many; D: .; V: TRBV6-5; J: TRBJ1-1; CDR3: CASSYHGRANTEAFF; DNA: TGTGCCAGCAGTTACCACGGGAGAGCGAACACTGAAGCTTTCTTT
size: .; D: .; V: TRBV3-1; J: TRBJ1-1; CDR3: CASSHIYTEAFF; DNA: TGTGCCAGCAGCCATATTTACACTGAAGCTTTCTTT
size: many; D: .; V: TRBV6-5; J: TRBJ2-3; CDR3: CASSYAAGRTDTQYF; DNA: TGTGCCAGCAGTTACGCCGCAGGGCGCACAGATACGCAGTATTTT
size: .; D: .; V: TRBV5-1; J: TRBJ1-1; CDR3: CASSSQNTEAFF; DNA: TGCGCCAGCAGTTCCCAGAACACTGAAGCTTTCTTT
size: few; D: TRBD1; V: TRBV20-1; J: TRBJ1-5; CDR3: CSARKGAGNQPQHF; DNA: TGCAGTGCTAGGAAGGGGGCTGGCAATCAGCCCCAGCATTTT
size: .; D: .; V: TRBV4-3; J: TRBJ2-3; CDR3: CASSHRAVGGTDTQYF; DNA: TGCGCCAGCAGCCATCGCGCGGTCGGCGGCACAGATACGCAGTATTTT
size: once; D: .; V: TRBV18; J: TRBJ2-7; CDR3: CASSPVLTGNVYEQYF; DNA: TGTGCCAGCTCACCAGTATTAACAGGGAATGTCTACGAGCAGTACTTC
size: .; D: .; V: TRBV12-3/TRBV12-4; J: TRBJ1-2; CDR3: CASSSPGLNYGYTF; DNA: TGTGCCAGCAGTTCACCGGGGCTTAACTATGGCTACACCTTC
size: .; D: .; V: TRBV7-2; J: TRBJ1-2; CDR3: CASSPRTTGFIGYTF; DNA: TGTGCCAGCAGCCCCCGAACGACAGGCTTCATAGGCTACACCTTC
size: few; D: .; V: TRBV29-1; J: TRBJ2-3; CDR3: CSASGTGPTPHTQYF; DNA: TGCAGCGCCTCCGGGACTGGCCCAACCCCACATACGCAGTATTTT
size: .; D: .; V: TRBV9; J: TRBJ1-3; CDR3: CASSLRSGFSGNTIYF; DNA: TGTGCCAGCAGCTTGAGATCGGGGTTCTCTGGAAACACCATATATTTT
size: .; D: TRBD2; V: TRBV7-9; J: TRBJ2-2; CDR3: CARLAGDTGELFF; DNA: TGTGCCCGGCTAGCGGGGGACACCGGGGAGCTGTTTTTT
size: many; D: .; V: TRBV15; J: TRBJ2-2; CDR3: CATSRDRGARNTGELFF; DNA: TGTGCCACCAGCAGAGATCGTGGAGCCAGGAACACCGGGGAGCTGTTTTTT
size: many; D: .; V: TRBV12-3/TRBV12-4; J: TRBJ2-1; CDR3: CASSPLGVANEQFF; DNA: TGTGCCAGCAGTCCTCTCGGGGTAGCGAATGAGCAGTTCTTC
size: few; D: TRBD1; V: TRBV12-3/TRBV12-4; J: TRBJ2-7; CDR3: CASRPGQVTEQYF; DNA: TGTGCCAGCAGGCCGGGACAGGTAACCGAGCAGTACTTC
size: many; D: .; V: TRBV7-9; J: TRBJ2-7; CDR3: CASSLVAGSEGRDEQYF; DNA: TGTGCCAGCAGCTTAGTTGCGGGTAGCGAGGGACGCGACGAGCAGTACTTC
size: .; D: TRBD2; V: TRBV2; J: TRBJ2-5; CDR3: CASRALLAGGTATQYF; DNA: TGTGCCAGCAGGGCGCTTCTAGCGGGGGGAACAGCGACCCAGTACTTC
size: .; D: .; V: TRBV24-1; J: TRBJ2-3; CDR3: CATRGNTDTQYF; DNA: TGTGCCACCAGGGGCAACACAGATACGCAGTATTTT
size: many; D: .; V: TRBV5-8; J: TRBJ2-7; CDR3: CASSLLGTEAYEQYF; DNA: TGTGCCAGCAGCTTGCTGGGGACTGAAGCCTACGAGCAGTACTTC
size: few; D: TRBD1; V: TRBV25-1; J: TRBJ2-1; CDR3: CASGLGEGASYNEQFF; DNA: TGTGCCAGCGGCCTTGGTGAGGGGGCCTCCTACAATGAGCAGTTCTTC
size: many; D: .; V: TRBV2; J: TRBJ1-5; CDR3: CASTRQENQPQHF; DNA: TGTGCCAGCACTAGACAGGAGAATCAGCCCCAGCATTTT